This entry lists 3 T cell receptor beta chains sequenced from one sample in a study of blood T cell dynamics during melanoma immunotherapy. The assay was immunoSEQ multiplex PCR, and TCRdb's table has in-frame clones only and misses some. Altogether 6,500 to 10,000 clones are present, 87% being singletons, with the ten largest covering 6.3%. Time point given: week 3, after first cycle of checkpoint inhibitor. Sequenced material: blood, taken from a patient treated with checkpoint blockade. These receptors were collected from a human donor with melanoma.

The chain uses TRBV6-5 and TRBJ2-2, with 7 bases that match TRBD2. The CDR3 consists of 14 residues. The V gene end was trimmed by 8 bases and the J gene end by 3 bases; junction bases not matched to a gene: 6. The V gene's germline CDR1 is MNHEY and CDR2 SVGAGI. CDR3 sequence: CASGRGGDTGELFF. CDR3 nucleotide sequence: TGTGCCAGCGGGAGGGGCGGGGACACCGGGGAGCTGTTTTTT.

This sequence joins TRBV7-9 and TRBJ2-1; the D gene is possibly TRBD1 (6 bases). The germline V and J ends were trimmed by 1 base and 4 bases, with 11 bases remaining between them. CDR1 is SEHNR, CDR2 FQNEAQ, per germline (reference sequence). CDR3 length: 15 amino acids. In DNA, the CDR3 is TGTGCCAGCAGCTTAGACCCGGGACAATACAATGAGCAGTTCTTC. Its translation: CASSLDPGQYNEQFF.

V and J are TRBV7-9 and TRBJ2-1; 11 bases match TRBD2. Germline values: CDR1 SEHNR, CDR2 FQNEAQ (reference sequence). This CDR3 comprises 16 residues. With 4 bases clipped from V and 4 bases from J, the junction kept 6 bases outside the gene matches. In DNA, the CDR3 is TGTGCCAGCAGCTCGTTTACTAGCGGGGGTTACAATGAGCAGTTCTTC. Its translation is CASSSFTSGGYNEQFF.